This paragraph reports one T cell receptor beta chain. This entry comes from a study of blood T cell repertoires in COVID-19. Clones were sequenced by immunoSEQ multiplex PCR, and TCRdb holds only the in-frame ones, with some missing. The data show 200,000 to 250,000 clones, about nine tenths seen once. The germline V gene encodes CDR1 SGHRS and CDR2 YFSETQ. V dropped 4 bases and J dropped 2; count of bases not matched to a gene: 9. CDR3 length equals 16 residues. This receptor was obtained from a man aged 50 to 60 who had been exposed to COVID-19. Sequences were obtained from PBMCs or T cells enriched from blood (not recorded which). The chain uses TRBV5-1 and TRBJ1-3; 7 nucleotides line up with TRBD1. The CDR3 loop is CASSLQTGFTGNTIYF. The CDR3 DNA reads as TGCGCCAGCAGCCTCCAGACAGGGTTTACTGGAAACACCATATATTTT.